The present T cell receptor beta chain was sequenced within a study of Ad26.COV2.S vaccination and SARS-CoV-2 variants. TCRdb's copy holds only in-frame clones and misses some; the assay was immunoSEQ multiplex PCR. This sample carries 300,000 to 350,000 clones, about nine tenths of them seen once, and the ten largest clones take about 5%. The germline V gene has CDR1 MNHNY and CDR2 SVGAGI (reference sequence). The CDR3 totals 11 residues. The V gene lost 4 bases and the J gene lost 5 bases, with 6 bases spanning the gap. General study points: Total T cell responses may have been underestimated by the TCR breadth and depth analyses. Non-spike TCR breadth showed similarity between vaccine and placebo recipients. Post-vaccination spike-specific CD8+ and CD4+ T cell responses reportedly had substantial breadth.

A note on this clone: The antigen remains unidentified.

Noted treatment: around 19 received Ad26.COV2.S at low or high dose, single or two shots; about 5 received placebo; per-sample allocation not given. Specimen acquisition occurred on day 63 following the initial vaccine or placebo injection. Vaccination employed an Ad26 vector expressing the Wuhan-strain SARS-CoV-2 spike. This sample comprised peripheral blood, obtained in a trial of Ad26.COV2.S vaccine versus placebo. This TCR came from a person aged 18 to 59 who received the Ad26.COV2.S COVID-19 vaccine or a placebo. This rearrangement joins TRBV6-6 to TRBJ2-7; D unclear. CDR3 DNA: TGTGCCAGCAGTTCCTATAACGAGCAGTACTTC. Residues: CASSSYNEQYF.